A selection of T cell receptor beta chains follows, all from one sample in a study of human thymus T cells. The table came from immunoSEQ multiplex PCR; TCRdb's copy has only in-frame clones and leaves some out. The sample lists 60,000 to 75,000 clones, 95% occurring once. Sample: thymus tissue. Source of these receptors: a girl less than two years old with a congenital heart defect but otherwise immunologically healthy. CDR3s leave out the opening cysteine and the closing phenylalanine or tryptophan.

>TRBV25-1
ASSEARQGHSYEQY
>TRBV4-1
ASSQDLTMVSYNEQF
>TRBV7-8
ASSLEAGEGFANTGELF
>TRBV2
ASRPDRGQETQY
>TRBV4-2
ASSSRSYNEQF
>TRBV15
ATSRERCGQVGDEQY
>TRBV7-9
ASSLASGTSTDTQY
>TRBV4-2
ASSQSPGRGLPYTQY
>TRBV12-5
ASGPHYEQY
>TRBV15
ATSTSEGIREKQF
>TRBV18
ASSPGRAGTDTQY